Listed below are T cell receptor beta chains from one sample, sequenced in a study of T cells in localized non-small cell lung cancer. Measured with immunoSEQ multiplex PCR; TCRdb has only the in-frame clones, and not every one. Of 100,000 to 150,000 clones listed, 80% to 90% are singletons. The sequencing here drew on peripheral blood, taken before any cancer treatment. These receptors were taken from a female donor at least 60 years old with stage I lung adenocarcinoma. CDR3s include the opening cysteine and the closing phenylalanine or tryptophan. D genes are given only for firm matches. Clone size, where shown, is once, few, many, or a class for clones that have expanded.

d_call j_call v_call clone_size cdr3_nt cdr3_aa
TRBD1 TRBJ1-4 TRBV4-1 . TGCGCCAGCAGCCGAGACCCATTAACAGGGGGCCATGAAAAACTGTTTTTT CASSRDPLTGGHEKLFF
. TRBJ2-2 TRBV15 once TGTGCCACCAGCAGAGGAGGAACCTCACCCGGGGAGCTGTTTTTT CATSRGGTSPGELFF
. TRBJ1-2 TRBV5-1 . TGCGCCAGCAGCTTGGCGGGAGAGAGCTATGGCTACACCTTC CASSLAGESYGYTF
. TRBJ2-2 TRBV6-5 once TGTGCCAGTTCCGTCGGGGAGCTGTTTTTT CASSVGELFF
. TRBJ1-2 TRBV6-5 . TGTGCCAGCAGTTACTCGGGTGCGGAGCCTTACACCTTC CASSYSGAEPYTF
. TRBJ2-7 TRBV5-5 . TGTGCCAGCAGCTCCGAGCAGGCGAACTCCTACGAGCAGTACTTC CASSSEQANSYEQYF
. TRBJ1-2 TRBV19 . TGTGCCAGTAGTAAGTCGGAACTTGGCTATGGCTACACCTTC CASSKSELGYGYTF
TRBD2 TRBJ2-1 TRBV28 . TGTGCCAGCAATAGCGGGAGGAACAATGAGCAGTTCTTC CASNSGRNNEQFF
. TRBJ2-2 TRBV7-9 . TGTGCCAGCAGCGACGGCGGACGGAGTCTAAACACCGGGGAGCTGTTTTTT CASSDGGRSLNTGELFF
. TRBJ2-3 TRBV6-5 . TGTGCCAGCAGTCGCGACGGCACAGATACGCAGTATTTT CASSRDGTDTQYF
. TRBJ1-2 TRBV11-1 . TGTGCCAGCAGCACCGGGGAGGGACGGGACTATGGCTACACCTTC CASSTGEGRDYGYTF
TRBD1 TRBJ2-2 TRBV7-9 . TGTGCCAGCGACGGACAGGGGGCCGGGGAGCTGTTTTTT CASDGQGAGELFF
. TRBJ1-2 TRBV2 . TGTGCCAGCACCGAATTGGGGGATGACTATGGCTACACCTTC CASTELGDDYGYTF
. TRBJ2-5 TRBV7-6 . TGTGCCAGCAGCCCCCGGACAGTGGCACAAGAGACCCAGTACTTC CASSPRTVAQETQYF
. TRBJ1-1 TRBV10-2 . TGCGCCAGCAGTGAGCAGACACCGGAGCAATTTTTT CASSEQTPEQFF
TRBD1 TRBJ1-4 TRBV7-9 . TGTGCCAGCAGCTTAGTCGCAGGGGGCGATGAAAAACTGTTTTTT CASSLVAGGDEKLFF
TRBD1 TRBJ2-2 TRBV6-1 . TGTGCCAGCACCGTTGGGACAGGGGTCGGGGAGCTGTTTTTT CASTVGTGVGELFF
. TRBJ1-3 TRBV5-1 . TGCGCCAGCAGCTTCTCTCGGGGGGCAGGAAACACCATATATTTT CASSFSRGAGNTIYF
. TRBJ1-5 TRBV7-9 . TGTGCCAGCAGCGGTCCGGGGCCACGGCAGCCCCAGCATTTT CASSGPGPRQPQHF
. TRBJ1-1 TRBV11-2 . TGTGCCAGCAGCTTAGATCGGGGAAGCGCTGAAGCTTTCTTT CASSLDRGSAEAFF
TRBD1 TRBJ2-5 TRBV9 . TGTGCCAGCAGCAAATTGACAGGGATCCAAGAGACCCAGTACTTC CASSKLTGIQETQYF
. TRBJ1-2 TRBV28 . TGTGCCAGCCTATGGGGACACCAATCAGGCTACACCTTC CASLWGHQSGYTF
TRBD2 TRBJ2-5 TRBV2 . TGTGCCAGCAGGGTCGGAAGCGGGAGTTCGGAGACCCAGTACTTC CASRVGSGSSETQYF
TRBD2 TRBJ2-3 TRBV11-2 . TGTGCCAGCAGCTTAGTGGGACTAGCCCTTCGGGATACGCAGTATTTT CASSLVGLALRDTQYF
. TRBJ1-1 TRBV7-9 few TGTGCCAGCAGCTTCCAGGAGAACACTGAAGCTTTCTTT CASSFQENTEAFF
. TRBJ1-1 TRBV9 few TGTGCCAGCAGCGAACAGGGAAACACTGAAGCTTTCTTT CASSEQGNTEAFF
. TRBJ2-7 TRBV12-5 once TGTGCTAGTGGTTTGGTACTCGGGTCGGGGAGGCCCTACGAGCAGTACTTC CASGLVLGSGRPYEQYF
. TRBJ1-5 TRBV10-3 . TGTGCCATCAGTAAGCAACCAGGGTCGGGTCAGCCCCAGCATTTT CAISKQPGSGQPQHF
. TRBJ2-2 TRBV10-3 . TGTGCCATCAGTGGACTAGGGGAGAACACCGGGGAGCTGTTTTTT CAISGLGENTGELFF
. TRBJ2-1 TRBV5-1 . TGCGCCAGCAGCTTGGATGGGGGCAGGGAGCAGTTCTTC CASSLDGGREQFF
. TRBJ2-3 TRBV2 . TGTGCCAGCAGTAGCGTAGCTAGCACAGATACGCAGTATTTT CASSSVASTDTQYF
. TRBJ2-7 TRBV2 . TGTGCCAGCAGCCCGATACGGGAAGCAGGGGAGTACTTC CASSPIREAGEYF
. TRBJ2-1 TRBV7-3 . TGTGCCAGCAGCTCCGACCCCACTAGCAGGTATGAGCAGTTCTTC CASSSDPTSRYEQFF
. TRBJ2-2 TRBV10-3 . TGTGCCATCAGTTCCTACAACCGGGACGGGGAGCTGTTTTTT CAISSYNRDGELFF
TRBD1 TRBJ2-1 TRBV10-3 . TGTGCCATCAGGGGGGACAGCTACAATGAGCAGTTCTTC CAIRGDSYNEQFF
. TRBJ2-1 TRBV28 . TGTGCCAGCAGTCCCGGCGGGGCGACCTACAATGAGCAGTTCTTC CASSPGGATYNEQFF
TRBD2 TRBJ2-1 TRBV7-7 . TGTGCTAGCAGCAAACTAGCGGGAGGACCCAATGAGCAGTTCTTC CASSKLAGGPNEQFF
. TRBJ1-2 TRBV27 . TGTGCCAGCAGTTTTTCGGGGGATTGGGGCTACACCTTC CASSFSGDWGYTF
. TRBJ2-1 TRBV4-1 . TGCGCCAGCAAGGAGACAACCCTCTACAATGAGCAGTTCTTC CASKETTLYNEQFF
. TRBJ2-5 TRBV7-3 . TGTGCCAGCAGCTTAGAGCTAAGGGAGACCCAGTACTTC CASSLELRETQYF
. TRBJ2-7 TRBV6-1 . TGTGCCAGCATTGGCCAGGCCTACGAGCAGTACTTC CASIGQAYEQYF
. TRBJ2-7 TRBV6-1 . TGTGCCAGCACCCCAGGGGGAGGGACCCGCGAGCAGTACTTC CASTPGGGTREQYF
TRBD1 TRBJ2-5 TRBV5-1 . TGCGCCAGCAGGTCCGGGACAGTGAAAGAGACCCAGTACTTC CASRSGTVKETQYF
. TRBJ2-7 TRBV10-1 few TGCGCCAGCAGTGAGGGGAAGGAGCAGTACTTC CASSEGKEQYF
TRBD1 TRBJ2-7 TRBV5-1 . TGCGCCAGCAGCTCGACGACAGGGATCTACGAGCAGTACTTC CASSSTTGIYEQYF
TRBD2 TRBJ2-2 TRBV11-3 once TGTGCCAGCAGCTCCCGGACTAGCGGGGGTACCGGGGAGCTGTTTTTT CASSSRTSGGTGELFF
. TRBJ2-7 TRBV5-1 . TGCGCCAGCAGCCTAAGCGGGCGATACGAGCAGTACTTC CASSLSGRYEQYF
. TRBJ1-2 TRBV5-1 . TGCGCCAGCAGCTTTTTTGGATACCAAACAGCTAACTATGGCTACACCTTC CASSFFGYQTANYGYTF
. TRBJ2-3 TRBV11-1 once TGTGCCAGCACCACCCCAAGACTAACAGATACGCAGTATTTT CASTTPRLTDTQYF
. TRBJ1-1 TRBV6-6 . TGTGCCAGCAGCCGCGGGGGGGGGACCACTGAAGCTTTCTTT CASSRGGGTTEAFF
. TRBJ2-5 TRBV5-5 . TGTGCCAGCAGCCCTGCGGGGTGGGAGACCCAGTACTTC CASSPAGWETQYF
. TRBJ2-3 TRBV11-2 . TGTGCCAGCAGCCGCTACGGAGGAGATACGCAGTATTTT CASSRYGGDTQYF
TRBD1 TRBJ2-7 TRBV7-3 once TGTGCCAGCAGCTTCTCTGGGACAGGGAGAGACGAGCAGTACTTC CASSFSGTGRDEQYF
. TRBJ2-2 TRBV6-5 . TGTGCCAGCAGTTCCGCGGGGTCCGGGGAGCTGTTTTTT CASSSAGSGELFF
TRBD1 TRBJ1-3 TRBV5-6 . TGTGCCAGCAGCCCCGGGACAGGGATCCTCTCTGGAAACACCATATATTTT CASSPGTGILSGNTIYF
. TRBJ2-5 TRBV5-1 once TGCGCCAGCAGCTCGGAGGGTGAGACCCAGTACTTC CASSSEGETQYF